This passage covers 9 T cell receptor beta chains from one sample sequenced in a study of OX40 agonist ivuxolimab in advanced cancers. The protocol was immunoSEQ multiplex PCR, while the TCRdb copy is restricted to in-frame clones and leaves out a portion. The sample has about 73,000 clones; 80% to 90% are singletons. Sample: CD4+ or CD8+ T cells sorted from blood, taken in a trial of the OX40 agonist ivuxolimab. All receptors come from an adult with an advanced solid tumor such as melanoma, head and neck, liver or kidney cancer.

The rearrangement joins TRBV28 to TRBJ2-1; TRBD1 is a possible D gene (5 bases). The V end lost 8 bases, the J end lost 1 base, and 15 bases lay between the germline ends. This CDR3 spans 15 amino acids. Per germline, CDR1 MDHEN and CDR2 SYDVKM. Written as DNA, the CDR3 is TGTGCCAGCCTTAGCAGGGCTTTATCCTACAATGAGCAGTTCTTC. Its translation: CASLSRALSYNEQFF.

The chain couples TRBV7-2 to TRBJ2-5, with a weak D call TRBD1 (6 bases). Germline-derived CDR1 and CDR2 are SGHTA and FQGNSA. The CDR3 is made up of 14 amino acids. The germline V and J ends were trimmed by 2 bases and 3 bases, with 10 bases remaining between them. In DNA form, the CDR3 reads TGTGCCAGCAGCTTAAGTAACAGGGAAGAGACCCAGTACTTC. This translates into CASSLSNREETQYF.

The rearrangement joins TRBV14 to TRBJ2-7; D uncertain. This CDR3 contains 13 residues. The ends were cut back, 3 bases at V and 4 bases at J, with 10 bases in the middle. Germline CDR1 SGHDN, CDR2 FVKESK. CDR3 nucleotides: TGTGCCAGCAGCCAGGCAGGACCGTACGAGCAGTACTTC. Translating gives CASSQAGPYEQYF.

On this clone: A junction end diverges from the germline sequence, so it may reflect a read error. In nucleotides, the CDR3 is TGTGCCATCCCCGGTGAACCCAGGAGGTCGCAGCACTTC. It yields the protein CAIPGEPRRSQHF. This chain joins TRBV10-3 and TRBJ2-7, with D possibly matching TRBD2 (5 bases). The CDR3 is 13 amino acids. CDR1 is ENHRY and CDR2 is SYGVKD in the germline V gene.

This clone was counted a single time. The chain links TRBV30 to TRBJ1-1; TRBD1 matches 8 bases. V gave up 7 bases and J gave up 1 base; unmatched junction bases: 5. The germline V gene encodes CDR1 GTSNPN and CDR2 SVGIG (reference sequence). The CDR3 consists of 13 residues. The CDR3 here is CAYRDRTNTEAFF. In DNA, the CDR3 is TGTGCCTATAGGGACAGGACGAACACTGAAGCTTTCTTT.

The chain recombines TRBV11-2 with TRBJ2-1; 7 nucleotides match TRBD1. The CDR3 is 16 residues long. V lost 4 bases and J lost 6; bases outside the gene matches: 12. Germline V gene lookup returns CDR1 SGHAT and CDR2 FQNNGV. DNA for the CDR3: TGTGCCAGCAGCTCCGGACCCGGGACAGCTGCCAATGAGCAGTTCTTC. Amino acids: CASSSGPGTAANEQFF.

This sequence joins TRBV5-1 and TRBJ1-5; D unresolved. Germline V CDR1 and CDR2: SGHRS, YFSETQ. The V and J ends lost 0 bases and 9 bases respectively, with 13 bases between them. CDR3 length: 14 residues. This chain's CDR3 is CASSLDGGLRPQHF. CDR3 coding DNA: TGCGCCAGCAGCTTGGATGGAGGACTACGGCCCCAGCATTTT.

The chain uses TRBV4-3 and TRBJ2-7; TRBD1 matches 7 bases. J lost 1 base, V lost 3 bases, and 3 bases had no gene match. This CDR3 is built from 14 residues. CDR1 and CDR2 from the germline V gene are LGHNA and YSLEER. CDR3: CASSQGTASYEQYF. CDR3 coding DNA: TGCGCCAGCAGCCAGGGGACAGCTTCCTACGAGCAGTACTTC.

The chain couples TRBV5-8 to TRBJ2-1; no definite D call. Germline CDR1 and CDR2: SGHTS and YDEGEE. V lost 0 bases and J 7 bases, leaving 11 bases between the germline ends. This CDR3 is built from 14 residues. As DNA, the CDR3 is TGTGCCAGCAGCTTGGGGGTAGGGAATAATGAGCAGTTCTTC. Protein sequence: CASSLGVGNNEQFF.